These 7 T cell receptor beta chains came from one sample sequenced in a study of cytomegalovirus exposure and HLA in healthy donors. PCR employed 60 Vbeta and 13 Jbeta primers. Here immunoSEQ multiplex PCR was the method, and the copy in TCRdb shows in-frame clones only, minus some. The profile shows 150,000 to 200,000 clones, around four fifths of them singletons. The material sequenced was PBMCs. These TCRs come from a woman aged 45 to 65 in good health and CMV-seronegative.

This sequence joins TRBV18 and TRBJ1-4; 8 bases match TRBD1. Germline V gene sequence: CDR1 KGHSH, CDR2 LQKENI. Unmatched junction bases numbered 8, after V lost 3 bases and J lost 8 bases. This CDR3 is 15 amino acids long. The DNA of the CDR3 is TGTGCCAGCTCACCGAGACAGGGGTCAGGAGAAAAACTGTTTTTT. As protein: CASSPRQGSGEKLFF.

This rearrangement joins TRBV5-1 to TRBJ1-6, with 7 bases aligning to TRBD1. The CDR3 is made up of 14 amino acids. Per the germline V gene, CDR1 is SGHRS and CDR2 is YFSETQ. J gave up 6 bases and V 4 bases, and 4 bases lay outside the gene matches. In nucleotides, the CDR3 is TGCGCCAGCAGCCTGGGACAGACTAATTCACCCCTCCACTTT. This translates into CASSLGQTNSPLHF. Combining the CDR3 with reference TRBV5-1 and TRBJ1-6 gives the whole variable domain KAGVTQTPRYLIKTRGQQVTLSCSPISGHRSVSWYQQTPGQGLQFLFEYFSETQRNKGNFPGRFSGRQFSNSRSEMNVSTLELGDSALYLCASSLGQTNSPLHFGNGTRLTVT.

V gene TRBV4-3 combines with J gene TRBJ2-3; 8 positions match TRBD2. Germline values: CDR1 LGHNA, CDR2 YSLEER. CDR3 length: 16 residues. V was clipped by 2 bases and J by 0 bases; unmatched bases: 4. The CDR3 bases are TGCGCCAGCAGCCAACGGGGGGGCCCTAGCACAGATACGCAGTATTTT. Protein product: CASSQRGGPSTDTQYF.

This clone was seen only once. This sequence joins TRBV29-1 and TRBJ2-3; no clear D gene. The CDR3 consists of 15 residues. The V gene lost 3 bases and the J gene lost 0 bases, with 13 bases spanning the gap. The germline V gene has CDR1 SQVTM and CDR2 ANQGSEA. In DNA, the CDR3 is TGCAGCGTTGATGAGGCGAAAACTAGCACAGATACGCAGTATTTT. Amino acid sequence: CSVDEAKTSTDTQYF.

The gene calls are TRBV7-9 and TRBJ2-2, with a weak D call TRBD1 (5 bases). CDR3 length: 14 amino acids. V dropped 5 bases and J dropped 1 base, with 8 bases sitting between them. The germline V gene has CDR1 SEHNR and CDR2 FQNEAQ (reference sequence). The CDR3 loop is CASSLTGNTGELFF. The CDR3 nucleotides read TGTGCCAGCAGCCTTACAGGGAACACCGGGGAGCTGTTTTTT.

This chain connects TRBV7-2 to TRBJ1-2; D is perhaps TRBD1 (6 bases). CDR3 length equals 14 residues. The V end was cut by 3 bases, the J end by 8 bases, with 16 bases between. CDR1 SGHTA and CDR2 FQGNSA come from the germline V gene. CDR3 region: CASSFPGVVFGYTF. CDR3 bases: TGTGCCAGCAGCTTTCCAGGGGTTGTGTTCGGCTACACCTTC.

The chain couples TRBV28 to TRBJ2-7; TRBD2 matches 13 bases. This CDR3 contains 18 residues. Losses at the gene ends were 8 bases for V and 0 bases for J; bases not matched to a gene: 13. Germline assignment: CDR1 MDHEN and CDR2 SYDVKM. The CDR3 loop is CASDAPGLAGVGSYEQYF. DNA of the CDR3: TGTGCCAGCGACGCGCCTGGACTAGCGGGAGTTGGCTCCTACGAGCAGTACTTC.